This is a list of T cell receptor beta chains from one sample in a study of cytomegalovirus exposure and HLA in healthy donors. Assay: immunoSEQ multiplex PCR; the TCRdb copy retains only in-frame clones and omits some. This table holds 150,000 to 200,000 clones, roughly 86% found once. The sample consisted of PBMCs. All receptors derive from a woman in her late teens or twenties in good health and CMV-seronegative. CDR3s include the opening cysteine and the closing phenylalanine or tryptophan. D genes are given only for firm matches. Size tells how often a clone was seen (once, few, many) or the class of an expanded clone, and some rows leave it out.

-,TRBD2,TRBV7-9,TRBJ2-1,TGTGCCAGCAGCTGGCGGGAGAGGTGGGTGAATGAGCAGTTCTTC,CASSWRERWVNEQFF
-,TRBD1,TRBV28,TRBJ1-2,TGTGCCAGCAGTTCCCCGACAAAGACAGGGAACTATGGCTACACCTTC,CASSSPTKTGNYGYTF
-,TRBD1,TRBV2,TRBJ2-7,TGTGCCAGCAGGGAGCCCGGGACAGGGGCGCCCCCGGGCCACGAGCAGTACTTC,CASREPGTGAPPGHEQYF
-,TRBD1,TRBV7-9,TRBJ1-1,TGTGCCACCCGATGGACAGGGAGGAACACTGAAGCTTTCTTT,CATRWTGRNTEAFF
-,-,TRBV28,TRBJ1-1,TGTGCCAGCAGTCGCCCACAGGTCCCAGCTTTCTTT,CASSRPQVPAFF
-,-,TRBV19,TRBJ1-1,TGTGCCAGTAGTAGGGCAGGCCGATGGATTGATGAAGCTTTCTTT,CASSRAGRWIDEAFF
-,TRBD2,TRBV5-1,TRBJ2-1,TGCGCCAGCAGCTTGGTTAGCGGGGTAAAGAATGAGCAGTTCTTC,CASSLVSGVKNEQFF
-,-,TRBV7-9,TRBJ1-2,TGTGCCAGCAGCCCAGGGAACTATGGCTACACCTTC,CASSPGNYGYTF
-,-,TRBV30,TRBJ2-7,TGTGCCTTCCAACTAGCAGGGAGATTACGAGGGCAGTACTTC,CAFQLAGRLRGQYF
few,-,TRBV7-2,TRBJ1-5,TGTGCCAGCAGCTCCTATAGCAATCAGCCCCAGCATTTT,CASSSYSNQPQHF
-,-,TRBV18,TRBJ2-2,TGTGCCAGCCCGAACGGCACCGGGGAGCTGTTTTTT,CASPNGTGELFF
-,-,TRBV6-5,TRBJ2-7,TGTGCCAGCAGTTACTCGACTGCGGGGTTCAACGAGCAGTACTTC,CASSYSTAGFNEQYF
-,TRBD2,TRBV11-2,TRBJ2-2,TGTGCCAGCAGCTCGCCCGTGCGGGAGGGATACACCGGGGAGCTGTTTTTT,CASSSPVREGYTGELFF
-,-,TRBV6-5,TRBJ2-3,TGTGCCAGCAGCCCCCGGACAGCTAGCACAGATACGCAGTATTTT,CASSPRTASTDTQYF
-,-,TRBV10-2,TRBJ2-5,TGCGCCAGCAGTGAGTGGGCAGACCAAGAGACCCAGTACTTC,CASSEWADQETQYF
-,-,TRBV6-5,TRBJ1-1,TGTGCCAGCAGTGGCGGCCTGAAGGACACTGAAGCTTTCTTT,CASSGGLKDTEAFF
-,-,TRBV11-1,TRBJ1-3,TGTGCCAGCCTGGACAGACGCGGCTCTGGAAACACCATATATTTT,CASLDRRGSGNTIYF
-,-,TRBV6-1,TRBJ1-6,TGTGCCTCCAGGGTGCAGTCGGAAAGGAATTCACCCCTCCACTTT,CASRVQSERNSPLHF
-,TRBD2,TRBV19,TRBJ2-7,TGTGCCAGTAGTACACTAGCGGGATGGGGTCCTTCCTACGAGCAGTACTTC,CASSTLAGWGPSYEQYF
-,TRBD2,TRBV25-1,TRBJ2-1,TGTGCCAGCAGTGACCCAGGACTAGACTACTCCTACAATGAGCAGTTCTTC,CASSDPGLDYSYNEQFF
once,TRBD1,TRBV18,TRBJ1-4,TGTGCCAGCTCCCCCCTGACAGGGTCGGCTAATGAAAAACTGTTTTTT,CASSPLTGSANEKLFF
-,-,TRBV4-1,TRBJ2-1,TGCGCCAGCAGCCAAGTAAGGAATCCCCCCGGGAATGAGCAGTTCTTC,CASSQVRNPPGNEQFF
-,-,TRBV5-4,TRBJ2-3,TGTGCCAGCAGCCCGCGAGCAGATACGCAGTATTTT,CASSPRADTQYF
-,TRBD2,TRBV9,TRBJ2-1,TGTGCCAGCAGCGCCTCACAGATGGCGGGACTAATTTACAATGAGCAGTTCTTC,CASSASQMAGLIYNEQFF
-,TRBD2,TRBV11-3,TRBJ2-7,TGTGCCAGCAGCTTCGACGGGAGGGCAAAGTACGAGCAGTACTTC,CASSFDGRAKYEQYF
once,TRBD2,TRBV30,TRBJ2-7,TGTGCCTGGAGGGAGGAGACTAGCGCCTACGAGCAGTACTTC,CAWREETSAYEQYF
-,TRBD1,TRBV30,TRBJ2-7,TGTGCCTGGAGCCATGGGACAGACTACGAGCAGTACTTC,CAWSHGTDYEQYF
once,-,TRBV27,TRBJ2-1,TGCGCCAGCAGTACCCCGAGCGGCTCCTACAATGAGCAGTTCTTC,CASSTPSGSYNEQFF
-,-,TRBV10-1,TRBJ2-5,TGCGCCAGCAGTGTGAGGGTGAAAGAGACCCAGTACTTC,CASSVRVKETQYF
-,TRBD1,TRBV7-9,TRBJ2-3,TGTGCCAGCAGCCCCACGGGGACAGGCGGACCAAAAGCAGATACGCAGTATTTT,CASSPTGTGGPKADTQYF